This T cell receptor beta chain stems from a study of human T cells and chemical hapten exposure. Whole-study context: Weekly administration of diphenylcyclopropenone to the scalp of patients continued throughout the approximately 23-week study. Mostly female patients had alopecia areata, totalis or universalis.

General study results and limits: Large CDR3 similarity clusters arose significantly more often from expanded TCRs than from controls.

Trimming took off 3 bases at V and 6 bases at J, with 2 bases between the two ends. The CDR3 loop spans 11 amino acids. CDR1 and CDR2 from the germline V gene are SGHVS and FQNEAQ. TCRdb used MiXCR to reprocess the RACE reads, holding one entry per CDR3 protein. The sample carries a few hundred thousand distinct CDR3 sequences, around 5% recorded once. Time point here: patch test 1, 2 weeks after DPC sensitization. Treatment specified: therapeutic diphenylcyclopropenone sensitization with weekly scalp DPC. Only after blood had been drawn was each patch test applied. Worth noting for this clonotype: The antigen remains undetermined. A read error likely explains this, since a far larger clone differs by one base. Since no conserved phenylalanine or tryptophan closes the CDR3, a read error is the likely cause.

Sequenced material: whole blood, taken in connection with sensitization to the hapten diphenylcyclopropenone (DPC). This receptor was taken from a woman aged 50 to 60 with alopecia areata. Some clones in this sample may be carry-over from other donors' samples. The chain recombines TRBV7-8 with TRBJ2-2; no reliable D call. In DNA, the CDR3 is TGTGCCAGCAGCTTCCCCGGGGAGCTGTTTCTT. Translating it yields CASSFPGELFL.